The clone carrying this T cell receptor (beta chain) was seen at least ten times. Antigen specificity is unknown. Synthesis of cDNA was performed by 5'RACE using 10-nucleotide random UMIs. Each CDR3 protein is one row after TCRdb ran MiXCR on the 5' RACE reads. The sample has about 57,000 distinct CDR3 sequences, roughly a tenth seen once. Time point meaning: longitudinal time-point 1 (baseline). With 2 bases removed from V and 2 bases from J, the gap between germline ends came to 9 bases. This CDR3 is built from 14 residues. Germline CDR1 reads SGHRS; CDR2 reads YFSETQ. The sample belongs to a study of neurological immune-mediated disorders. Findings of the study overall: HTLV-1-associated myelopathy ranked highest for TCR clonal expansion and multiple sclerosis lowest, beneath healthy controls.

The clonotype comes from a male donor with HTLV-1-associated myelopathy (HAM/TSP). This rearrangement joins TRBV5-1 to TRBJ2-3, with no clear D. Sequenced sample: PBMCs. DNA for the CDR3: TGCGCCAGCAGCTTACCTGGATCCACAGATACGCAGTATTTT. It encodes CASSLPGSTDTQYF.